This T cell receptor (beta chain) was sequenced in a study of T cell repertoires in cytomegalovirus infection. Study overall: Use of recently identified HLA-C-restricted and well-studied HLA-B-restricted CMV epitopes was part of the study. TCR beta signatures that were public indicated CMV infection and matching HLA type. Notes on the study in general: The ex vivo response showed dominance by HLA-C-restricted CMV-specific TCR beta clonotypes.

This clonotype showed up just a few times. Its antigen is as yet unknown. TCRdb re-derived calls from the reads in MiXCR, one entry per CDR3 protein. Of 300,000 to 400,000 distinct CDR3 sequences in the sample, around 29% are singletons; the top ten hold 20%. This CDR3 spans 16 amino acids. Trimming took off 4 bases at V and 3 bases at J, with 16 bases between the two ends. The germline CDR1 and CDR2 sequences are SGHVS and FQNEAQ. Sequenced here: cultured PBMCs, sampled from culture after CMV antigen stimulation. The chain is built from TRBV7-8 and TRBJ1-5; the D gene is possibly TRBD1 (6 bases). The clonotype comes from a human donor in good health (CMV status not recorded). Some clones in this sample may be carry-over from other donors' samples. The CDR3 spells CASSWGLRGSNQPQHF. The CDR3, as DNA: TGTGCCAGCAGCTGGGGTCTCAGGGGATCCAATCAGCCCCAGCATTTT.